This TCR beta chain was captured in a study of T cells in Graves' hyperthyroidism and ophthalmopathy. General study findings and limits: Researchers found most expanded thyroid clonotypes above 0.001 in blood as well. It was a median 6.5 months before onset that the model predicted ophthalmopathy.

Recently diagnosed hyperthyroidism of less than 2 months' duration affected patients aged 18 to 65. Exclusion of a patient resulted from uncontrolled infection, other autoimmune disease, pregnancy or lactation. Authors of the study amplified TCR beta CDR3 regions from RNA transcripts. The TCR CDR3 first-round RT-PCR relied on the HTBI primer set. In TCRdb, the multiplex PCR reads were re-called with MiXCR into one record per CDR3 protein. The sample has fewer than 900,000 distinct CDR3 sequences, roughly a sixth seen once; the top ten hold around 15%. Germline V CDR1 and CDR2: SGHKS, YYEKEE (reference sequence). Losses at the gene ends were 0 bases for V and 1 base for J; bases not matched to a gene: 2. The CDR3 is made up of 15 amino acids. Note on this clonotype: Its antigen is undetermined.

The TCR originated in a woman aged 45-59 years with Graves' hyperthyroidism that later progressed to Graves' ophthalmopathy. V usage is TRBV5-5 and J usage is TRBJ2-3; the match to TRBD1 covers 7 bases. What was sequenced was blood. CDR3 in DNA: TGTGCCAGCAGCTTGGAGGGGGCTCGCACAGATACGCAGTATTTT. Amino acids: CASSLEGARTDTQYF.